The 29 T cell receptor beta chains in this list originate from one sample, sequenced in a study of long-term antiretroviral therapy in people with HIV. They ran version v3.0 of the immunoSEQ assay at survey level. Assay used: immunoSEQ multiplex PCR; TCRdb lists only in-frame clones, some missing. Among over 10,000 clones, 75% to 80% were seen once, and the ten largest hold approximately 20%. This specimen consisted of unsorted PBMCs, obtained 0.5 years before starting antiretroviral therapy. The source is a woman in her thirties or forties with HIV.

V and J are TRBV7-9 and TRBJ1-2; 10 nucleotides match TRBD1. V dropped 5 bases and J dropped 4; count of bases not matched to a gene: 16. CDR3 length: 18 amino acids. Germline loops: CDR1 SEHNR, CDR2 FQNEAQ (reference sequence). The CDR3 DNA reads as TGTGCCAGCAGCCCAGGGACAGGGGAAGCTTATGCCCCCTATGGCTACACCTTC. Its protein product is CASSPGTGEAYAPYGYTF.

The chain employs TRBV19 and TRBJ1-1; D ambiguous. V lost 5 bases to trimming and J lost 0 bases, with 13 bases between them. Germline lookup yields CDR1 LNHDA and CDR2 SQIVND (reference sequence). This CDR3 contains 15 residues. DNA of the CDR3: TGTGCCAGTAGTCTCGTTCGGGGAATGAACACTGAAGCTTTCTTT. This gives the protein CASSLVRGMNTEAFF.

This rearrangement joins TRBV11-2 to TRBJ2-1; D is unclear. The CDR3 runs 12 residues. Germline CDR1 reads SGHAT; CDR2 reads FQNNGV. V shed 1 base and J shed 4 bases, with 2 bases lying between them. The CDR3 bases are TGTGCCAGCAGCTTAGGTTACAATGAGCAGTTCTTC. Translated, it gives CASSLGYNEQFF.

This clone was picked up a small number of times. The V call is TRBV5-6, the J call TRBJ2-7, with TRBD1 as a possible D gene (6 bases). Germline V gene lookup returns CDR1 SGHDT and CDR2 YYEEEE. V lost 7 bases and J 0 bases, leaving 11 bases between the germline ends. The CDR3 consists of 13 residues. The CDR3 loop is CASGQPSSYEQYF. Here the CDR3 DNA reads TGTGCCAGCGGACAGCCTAGCTCCTACGAGCAGTACTTC.

This clone was seen a handful of times. V gene TRBV19 combines with J gene TRBJ1-2; the D is unclear. There are 14 residues in the CDR3. V was cut by 5 bases and J by 6 bases, with 16 bases left in between. The germline CDR1 and CDR2 sequences are LNHDA and SQIVND (reference sequence). CDR3 nucleotide sequence: TGTGCCAGTAGTTTCCGGGATATGGTGGATGGCTACACCTTC. Residues: CASSFRDMVDGYTF.

A few counts support this clone. This chain uses TRBV25-1 with TRBJ2-7, with a possible D match to TRBD1 (5 bases). Germline loops: CDR1 MGHDK, CDR2 SYGVNS. The CDR3 is 13 amino acids. V was cut by 2 bases and J by 6 bases, with 11 bases left in between. The CDR3 nucleotides read TGTGCCAGCAGTGAAAGGATAGGGGTCGAGCAGTACTTC. Its protein is CASSERIGVEQYF.

The chain employs TRBV2 and TRBJ1-5; TRBD1 is a possible D gene (6 bases). The V end was cut by 7 bases, the J end by 8 bases, with 18 bases between. Per germline, CDR1 SNHLY and CDR2 FYNNEI. This CDR3 comprises 14 residues. CDR3 loop: CASTQLGGGEPQHF. The CDR3 nucleotides read TGTGCCAGCACCCAATTAGGGGGGGGAGAGCCCCAGCATTTT.

The rearrangement joins TRBV7-8 to TRBJ1-5, with D unclear. The CDR3 runs to 14 residues. V lost 3 bases to trimming and J lost 4 bases, with 10 bases between them. The V gene's germline CDR1 is SGHVS and CDR2 FQNEAQ. The CDR3 sequence is CASSLKGRNQPQHF. The CDR3 nucleotides are TGTGCCAGCAGCTTGAAGGGTCGGAATCAGCCCCAGCATTTT. Complete variable domain (other parts from reference TRBV7-8 and TRBJ1-5): GAGVSQSPRYKVAKRGQDVALRCDPISGHVSLFWYQQALGQGPEFLTYFQNEAQLDKSGLPSDRFFAERPEGSVSTLKIQRTQQEDSAVYLCASSLKGRNQPQHFGDGTRLSIL.

The genes are TRBV5-6 and TRBJ1-1; D may be TRBD1 (5 bases). V was shortened by 0 bases and J by 6 bases, with 12 bases between the two germline ends. CDR3 length equals 14 residues. Germline V CDR1 and CDR2: SGHDT, YYEEEE. The CDR3 loop is CASSLERGWSEAFF. DNA for the CDR3: TGTGCCAGCAGCTTGGAAAGGGGTTGGTCTGAAGCTTTCTTT.

The chain uses TRBV15 and TRBJ2-5; unclear D gene. Trimming removed 0 bases from V and 3 bases from J, with 5 bases in between. The CDR3 extends over 13 amino acids. In germline, CDR1 is LNHNV, CDR2 YYDKDF (reference sequence). CDR3 sequence (DNA): TGTGCCACCAGCAGAGATAGGGAAGAGACCCAGTACTTC. This sequence encodes CATSRDREETQYF.

The rearrangement joins TRBV19 to TRBJ2-1; TRBD2 aligns across 7 bases. The CDR3 has 15 residues. Per the germline V gene, CDR1 is LNHDA and CDR2 is SQIVND (reference sequence). With V trimmed by 5 bases and J by 0 bases, 4 bases remained unmatched. CDR3 region: CASSVSGGSYNEQFF. As DNA, the CDR3 is TGTGCCAGTAGTGTGTCGGGAGGCTCCTACAATGAGCAGTTCTTC.

J is TRBJ2-7 and V is TRBV15, with TRBD2 identical over 8 bases. CDR3 size: 17 residues. The V and J ends lost 4 bases and 2 bases, in that order; junction bases with no gene match: 13. Germline V gene data show CDR1 as LNHNV and CDR2 as YYDKDF (reference sequence). CDR3 in DNA: TGTGCCACCAGCAACACGAGAACTAGCGGCGAGCCCTACGAGCAGTACTTC. Encoded protein: CATSNTRTSGEPYEQYF.

This chain joins TRBV11-3 and TRBJ1-2; D is possibly TRBD1 (5 bases). Germline CDR1 SGHNT, CDR2 YENEEA. The CDR3 has 15 amino acids. V shed 0 bases and J shed 6 bases, with 14 bases lying between them. CDR3 loop: CASSLEGSGFNGYTF. The CDR3 DNA is TGTGCCAGCAGCTTAGAAGGGTCAGGGTTCAATGGCTACACCTTC.

V usage is TRBV29-1 and J usage is TRBJ2-7; weak D call: TRBD1 (5 bases). V shed 5 bases and J shed 7 bases, with 15 bases lying between them. Looked up from germline, CDR1 is SQVTM and CDR2 is ANQGSEA. The CDR3 has 12 amino acids. The CDR3 DNA sequence: TGCAGCGTTCAGTTCCCCCCAGGGGAGCAGTACTTC. The encoded protein is CSVQFPPGEQYF.

This clone was detected a few times. The V and J genes are TRBV7-9 and TRBJ2-7; TRBD1 matches 8 bases. Germline CDR1 is SEHNR and CDR2 is FQNEAQ (reference sequence). The trim removed 2 bases at V and 2 bases at J, leaving 8 bases unmatched. The CDR3 spans 16 residues. The CDR3 protein is CASSLPGDRKAYEQYF. Here the CDR3 DNA reads TGTGCCAGCAGCTTACCCGGGGACAGGAAAGCCTACGAGCAGTACTTC.

J is TRBJ2-2 and V is TRBV9; D is unclear. The germline V gene encodes CDR1 SGDLS and CDR2 YYNGEE. CDR3 length: 14 amino acids. V shed 3 bases and J shed 3 bases, with 9 bases lying between them. CDR3 nucleotide sequence: TGTGCCAGCAGCGGCGACCACCACACCGGGGAGCTGTTTTTT. Protein product: CASSGDHHTGELFF.

This chain joins TRBV29-1 and TRBJ2-2; 12 bases align to TRBD2. The V gene's germline CDR1 is SQVTM and CDR2 ANQGSEA. The ends lost 7 bases at V and 4 bases at J; junction bases unmatched: 16. The CDR3 has 18 residues. In nucleotides, the CDR3 is TGCAGCGCGACAGCGACTAGCGGGAGAGAGAGGAGCACCGGGGAGCTGTTTTTT. The encoded protein is CSATATSGRERSTGELFF.

J is TRBJ1-3 and V is TRBV9, with D possibly matching TRBD1 (6 bases). The CDR3 has 17 amino acids. In germline, CDR1 is SGDLS, CDR2 YYNGEE. V was pared by 3 bases and J by 0 bases, with 16 bases between. The CDR3 coding sequence is TGTGCCAGCAGCGGGGGGGGGCGGTTTCTCTCTGGAAACACCATATATTTT. This encodes CASSGGGRFLSGNTIYF.

This chain connects TRBV5-1 to TRBJ2-5; TRBD2 aligns across 7 bases. In germline, CDR1 is SGHRS, CDR2 YFSETQ. The CDR3 runs to 15 residues. V dropped 0 bases and J dropped 1; count of bases not matched to a gene: 3. The CDR3, as DNA: TGCGCCAGCAGCTTGGGTTCTAGCGGCCAAGAGACCCAGTACTTC. Its protein is CASSLGSSGQETQYF.

This chain joins TRBV6-1 and TRBJ2-2, with 10 bases aligning to TRBD2. The germline gives CDR1 MNHNS, CDR2 SASEGT. The CDR3 covers 18 residues. V lost 4 bases and J lost 6; bases outside the gene matches: 14. CDR3 protein: CASSASGSSSHWAGELFF. DNA for the CDR3: TGTGCCAGCAGTGCTAGCGGGAGCTCTTCCCACTGGGCCGGGGAGCTGTTTTTT.

J is TRBJ1-4 and V is TRBV18; D is undetermined. The CDR3 is 14 residues long. The V gene's germline CDR1 is KGHSH and CDR2 LQKENI. Deletions cut 4 bases from V and 5 bases from J, with 11 bases between. CDR3 protein: CASSLDRNNEKLFF. The CDR3 DNA sequence: TGTGCCAGCTCACTGGACCGAAACAATGAAAAACTGTTTTTT.

CDR3 loop: CASSLAGSTEAFF. As DNA, the CDR3 is TGCGCCAGCAGCTTGGCCGGCAGCACTGAAGCTTTCTTT. The chain combines TRBV5-1 with TRBJ1-1; D remains unclear. The V gene lost 0 bases and the J gene lost 4 bases, with 7 bases spanning the gap. CDR3 length: 13 amino acids. CDR1 SGHRS and CDR2 YFSETQ come from the germline V gene.

About this clone itself: The junction does not match germline at one end; this may be a read error. The chain joins TRBV10-3 to TRBJ2-1, with 9 positions matching TRBD2. The CDR3 loop spans 15 amino acids. In germline, CDR1 is ENHRY, CDR2 SYGVKD. The CDR3 region has the DNA TGTGCGATCAGAAGAGCGGGAGGAGAGGAGAGTGAGCAGTTCTTC. Protein sequence: CAIRRAGGEESEQFF.

The chain employs TRBV7-9 and TRBJ2-7, with D possibly being TRBD1 (5 bases). Germline V CDR1 and CDR2: SEHNR, FQNEAQ (reference sequence). The CDR3 length is 14 residues. V lost 1 base and J 7 bases, leaving 14 bases between the germline ends. CDR3 DNA sequence: TGTGCCAGCAGCTTAGTAGGCCGGCCAGGGGAGCAGTACTTC. This encodes CASSLVGRPGEQYF. The complete variable domain, with remaining parts taken from reference TRBV7-9 and TRBJ2-7, reads DTGVSQNPRHKITKRGQNVTFRCDPISEHNRLYWYRQTLGQGPEFLTYFQNEAQLEKSRLLSDRFSAERPKGSFSTLEIQRTEQGDSAMYLCASSLVGRPGEQYFGPGTRLTVT.

The V call is TRBV6-6, the J call TRBJ1-2; D is undetermined. The CDR3 consists of 16 residues. V was pared by 0 bases and J by 4 bases, with 15 bases between. Germline CDR1 reads MNHNY; CDR2 reads SVGAGI (reference sequence). CDR3 coding DNA: TGTGCCAGCAGTTACTCAGCGGGCAGAGTTAGCTATGGCTACACCTTC. It codes for CASSYSAGRVSYGYTF.

The V gene is TRBV6-6, the J gene TRBJ2-7, with 7 bases fitting TRBD1. CDR1 and CDR2 from the germline V gene are MNHNY and SVGAGI (reference sequence). Trimming at V came to 5 bases and at J to 6 bases, leaving 16 bases not matched to a gene. CDR3 length: 16 amino acids. This CDR3 is CASSTSGSGGGGEQYF. CDR3 sequence (DNA): TGTGCCAGCAGTACCAGTGGGTCAGGGGGTGGGGGCGAGCAGTACTTC.

The gene calls are TRBV5-4 and TRBJ2-3; D is possibly TRBD2 (6 bases). Germline V gene data show CDR1 as SGHNT and CDR2 as YYREEE (reference sequence). This CDR3 is 15 amino acids long. Trimming removed 4 bases from V and 1 base from J, with 13 bases in between. The CDR3 DNA reads as TGTGCCAGCAGCCTGGGGGGTGTCCGCACAGATACGCAGTATTTT. Protein sequence: CASSLGGVRTDTQYF. The full variable domain, in which reference TRBV5-4 and TRBJ2-3 provide the parts outside the CDR3, is ETGVTQSPTHLIKTRGQQVTLRCSSQSGHNTVSWYQQALGQGPQFIFQYYREEENGRGNFPPRFSGLQFPNYSSELNVNALELDDSALYLCASSLGGVRTDTQYFGPGTRLTVL.

This chain's CDR3 is CASSDQLRLAGALSEDTQYF. CDR3 nucleotide sequence: TGCGCCAGCAGTGACCAACTCCGACTAGCGGGGGCCCTAAGCGAAGATACGCAGTATTTT. This rearrangement joins TRBV10-2 to TRBJ2-3, with 12 bases matching TRBD2. Germline V CDR1 and CDR2: WSHSY, SAAADI. Trimming at V came to 3 bases and at J to 5 bases, leaving 18 bases not matched to a gene. This CDR3 comprises 20 residues.

The J gene is TRBJ1-4, the V gene TRBV5-1; D gene ambiguous. V was clipped by 6 bases and J by 2 bases, with 11 bases between them. The CDR3 consists of 14 residues. The germline gives CDR1 SGHRS, CDR2 YFSETQ. CDR3 in amino acids: CASTDMGTNEKLFF. DNA of the CDR3: TGCGCCAGCACTGATATGGGTACTAATGAAAAACTGTTTTTT.